The TCR beta chain described here comes from a study of OX40 agonist ivuxolimab in advanced cancers. Study background: Patients were infused with ivuxolimab every 2 weeks at 0.01 to 10 mg/kg.

The protocol was immunoSEQ multiplex PCR, while the TCRdb copy is restricted to in-frame clones and leaves out a portion. The profile shows fewer than 85,000 clones, about 86% of them singletons. V dropped 4 bases and J dropped 2; count of bases not matched to a gene: 6. CDR1 is LGHNA and CDR2 is YSLEER in the germline V gene. The CDR3 runs to 18 residues. The sample was CD4+ or CD8+ T cells sorted from blood, taken in a trial of the OX40 agonist ivuxolimab. V usage is TRBV4-3 and J usage is TRBJ2-4, with 15 bases lining up with TRBD2. The origin of this receptor is an adult with an advanced solid tumor such as melanoma, head and neck, liver or kidney cancer. The CDR3: CASSPGLAGGRTKNIQYF. The DNA for the CDR3 is TGCGCCAGCAGCCCGGGACTAGCGGGGGGCCGGACCAAAAACATTCAGTACTTC.